This entry features one T cell receptor (beta chain) sequence. No antigen is known for it. CDR3 size: 19 residues. Germline CDR1 SGHAT, CDR2 FQDESV (reference sequence). V gave up 0 bases and J gave up 1 base, with 19 bases separating them. This sample was included in a study of identical twins. Study-level results: Analyses of zero insertions could, in part, be confounded by invariant MAIT and iNKT cells. Memory repertoires showed no such pattern, whereas abundant cord blood beta clonotypes carried fewer insertions.

Template switching added a universal primer site; cDNA carried unique molecular identifiers. TCRdb reprocessed the 5' RACE reads with MiXCR, giving one entry per CDR3 protein. The sample carries some 600,000 distinct CDR3 sequences, about 7.6% recorded once. This same sample was also taken into another study, of yellow fever vaccine responses in identical twins.

The receptor's source is a woman aged 18-29 years in good health. Sample: PBMCs. The chain is built from TRBV11-1 and TRBJ2-4, with D unclear. Here the CDR3 reads CASSLALISATRAKNIQYF. The DNA of the CDR3 is TGTGCCAGCAGCTTAGCGCTAATATCTGCCACTCGGGCCAAAAACATTCAGTACTTC. The full variable domain, in which reference TRBV11-1 and TRBJ2-4 provide the parts outside the CDR3, is EAEVAQSPRYKITEKSQAVAFWCDPISGHATLYWYRQILGQGPELLVQFQDESVVDDSQLPKDRFSAERLKGVDSTLKIQPAELGDSAMYLCASSLALISATRAKNIQYFGAGTRLSVL.